This TCR beta chain comes out of a study of radiotherapy plus CTLA-4 blockade in lung cancer. In chemo-refractory metastatic non-small-cell lung cancer, patients got ipilimumab CTLA-4 blockade together with focal radiation. The germline V and J ends were trimmed by 6 bases and 1 base, with 6 bases remaining between them. CDR1 is LNHDA, CDR2 SQIVND, per germline (reference sequence). CDR3 length: 12 amino acids. Profiling relied on immunoSEQ multiplex PCR, and the TCRdb table lists in-frame clones only, not all of them. The table has 55,000 to 65,000 clones, around 80% seen once. The TCR originated in a human donor with non-small cell lung cancer who had a partial response to radiotherapy plus ipilimumab. The source was peripheral blood, collected from a patient treated with radiotherapy plus ipilimumab. This chain connects TRBV19 to TRBJ1-1; D remains unclear. CDR3 sequence (DNA): TGTGCCAGTAGGGAGGCGAACACTGAAGCTTTCTTT. Translating it yields CASREANTEAFF.